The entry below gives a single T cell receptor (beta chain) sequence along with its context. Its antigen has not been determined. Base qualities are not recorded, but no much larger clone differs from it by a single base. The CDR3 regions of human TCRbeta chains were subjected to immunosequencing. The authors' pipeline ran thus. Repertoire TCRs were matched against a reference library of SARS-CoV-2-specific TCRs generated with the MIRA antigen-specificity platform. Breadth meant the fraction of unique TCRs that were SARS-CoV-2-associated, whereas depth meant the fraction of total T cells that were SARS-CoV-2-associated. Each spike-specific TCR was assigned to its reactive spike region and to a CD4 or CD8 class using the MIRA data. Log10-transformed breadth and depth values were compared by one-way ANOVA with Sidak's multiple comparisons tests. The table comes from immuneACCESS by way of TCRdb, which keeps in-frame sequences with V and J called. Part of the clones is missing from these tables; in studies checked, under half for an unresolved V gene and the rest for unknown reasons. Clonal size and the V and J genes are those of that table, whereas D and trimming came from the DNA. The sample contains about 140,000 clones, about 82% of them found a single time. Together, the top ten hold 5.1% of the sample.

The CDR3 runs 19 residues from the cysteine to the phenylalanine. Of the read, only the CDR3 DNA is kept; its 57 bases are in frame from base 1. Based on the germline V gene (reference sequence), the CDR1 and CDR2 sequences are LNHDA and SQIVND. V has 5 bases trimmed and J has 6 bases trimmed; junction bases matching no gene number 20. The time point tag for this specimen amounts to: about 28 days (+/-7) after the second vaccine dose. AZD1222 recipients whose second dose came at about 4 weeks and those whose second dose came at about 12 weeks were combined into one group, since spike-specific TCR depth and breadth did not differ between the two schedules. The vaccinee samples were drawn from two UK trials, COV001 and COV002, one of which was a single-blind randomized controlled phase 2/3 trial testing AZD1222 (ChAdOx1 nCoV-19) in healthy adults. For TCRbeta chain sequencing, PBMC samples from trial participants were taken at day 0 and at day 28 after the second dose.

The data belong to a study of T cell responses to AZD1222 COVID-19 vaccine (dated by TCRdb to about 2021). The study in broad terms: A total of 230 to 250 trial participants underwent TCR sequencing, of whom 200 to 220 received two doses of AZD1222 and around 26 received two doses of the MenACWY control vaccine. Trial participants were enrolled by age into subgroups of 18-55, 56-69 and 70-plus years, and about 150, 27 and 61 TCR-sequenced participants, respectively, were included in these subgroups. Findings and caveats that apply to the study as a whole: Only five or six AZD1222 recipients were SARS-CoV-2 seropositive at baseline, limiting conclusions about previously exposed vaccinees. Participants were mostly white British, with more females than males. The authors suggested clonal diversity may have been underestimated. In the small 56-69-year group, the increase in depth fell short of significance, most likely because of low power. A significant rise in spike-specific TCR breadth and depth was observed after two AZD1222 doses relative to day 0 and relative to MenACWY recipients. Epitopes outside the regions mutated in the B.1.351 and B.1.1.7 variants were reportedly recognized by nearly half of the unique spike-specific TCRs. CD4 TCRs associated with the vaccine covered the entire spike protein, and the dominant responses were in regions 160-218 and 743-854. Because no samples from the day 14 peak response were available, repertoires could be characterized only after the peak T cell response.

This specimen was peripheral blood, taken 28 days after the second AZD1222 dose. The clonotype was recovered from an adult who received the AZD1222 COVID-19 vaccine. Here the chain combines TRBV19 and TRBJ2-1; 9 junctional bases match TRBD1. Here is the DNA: TGTGCCAGTAGTCCCGCCGGTAGGGGGACAGGGATTGGTGTCAATGAGCAGTTCTTC. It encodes CASSPAGRGTGIGVNEQFF.